The 22 T cell receptor beta chains in this list originate from one sample, sequenced in a study of blood T cell repertoires in COVID-19. Generated by immunoSEQ multiplex PCR, the TCRdb table keeps only in-frame clones and is missing some. The table has around 250,000 clones, approximately 82% seen once; the top ten hold 5% to 6%. Sequencing was carried out using peripheral blood. These receptors all stem from a man older than 75 with acute or convalescent COVID-19.

V and J are TRBV6-5 and TRBJ1-2, with TRBD1 as a possible D gene (6 bases). V was trimmed by 5 bases and J by 0 bases, leaving 10 bases between them. This CDR3 region has 14 residues. The germline V gene has CDR1 MNHEY and CDR2 SVGAGI. This chain's CDR3 is CASSRQVPNYGYTF. CDR3 bases: TGTGCCAGCAGTCGACAGGTTCCTAACTATGGCTACACCTTC.

This clone was observed a handful of times. J is TRBJ1-4 and V is TRBV6-1, with D possibly being TRBD1 (5 bases). Germline-derived CDR1 and CDR2 are MNHNS and SASEGT. CDR3 length equals 16 residues. Trimming took 3 bases from V and 0 from J, leaving 11 bases between them. The CDR3 protein is CASSEAGYATNEKLFF. The CDR3 DNA is TGTGCCAGCAGTGAGGCAGGGTATGCAACTAATGAAAAACTGTTTTTT.

The V call is TRBV7-2, the J call TRBJ2-3; 10 bases align to TRBD2. The V and J ends lost 8 bases and 2 bases, in that order; junction bases with no gene match: 10. Germline V gene sequence: CDR1 SGHTA, CDR2 FQGNSA. The CDR3 length is 16 residues. CDR3 DNA: TGTGCCAGCCGACGGGCTAGCGGGGGCAACACAGATACGCAGTATTTT. It is translated as CASRRASGGNTDTQYF.

The chain couples TRBV7-9 to TRBJ1-6; tentatively, D is TRBD1 (6 bases). This CDR3 has 13 residues. V was shortened by 5 bases and J by 11 bases, with 13 bases between the two germline ends. Germline values: CDR1 SEHNR, CDR2 FQNEAQ (reference sequence). The CDR3, as DNA: TGTGCCAGCAGCCTCGACAGGCTGACACCCCTCCACTTT. Translated, it gives CASSLDRLTPLHF.

The chain has TRBV10-1 and TRBJ2-7, with 7 bases fitting TRBD1. The CDR3 length is 14 residues. V was clipped by 6 bases and J by 5 bases; unmatched bases: 10. CDR1 WNHNN and CDR2 SYGVQD come from the germline V gene (reference sequence). In DNA, the CDR3 is TGCGCCAGCAGCCCGGCAGGGGGACCCAACGAGCAGTACTTC. Protein product: CASSPAGGPNEQYF.

This chain uses TRBV11-2 with TRBJ2-5; D may be TRBD1 (5 bases). The V gene's germline CDR1 is SGHAT and CDR2 FQNNGV. V shed 1 base and J shed 7 bases, with 13 bases lying between them. The CDR3 length is 14 residues. The CDR3 DNA sequence: TGTGCCAGCAGCTTAGTACCCAGGGCCGGGACCCAGTACTTC. This encodes CASSLVPRAGTQYF. The full variable domain, in which reference TRBV11-2 and TRBJ2-5 provide the parts outside the CDR3, is EAGVAQSPRYKIIEKRQSVAFWCNPISGHATLYWYQQILGQGPKLLIQFQNNGVVDDSQLPKDRFSAERLKGVDSTLKIQPAKLEDSAVYLCASSLVPRAGTQYFGPGTRLLVL.

As regards this clone: Other nucleotide sequences in the sample specify the same CDR3. J is TRBJ1-5 and V is TRBV18, with D possibly matching TRBD1 (5 bases). Germline CDR1 and CDR2: KGHSH and LQKENI. CDR3 length equals 13 residues. Between the trimmed V and J ends, which lost 2 bases and 4 bases, there was a span of 6 bases. CDR3 sequence: CASSPDRNQPQHF. The CDR3 DNA reads TGTGCCAGCTCACCAGACAGAAATCAGCCCCAGCATTTT. The full variable domain, in which reference TRBV18 and TRBJ1-5 provide the parts outside the CDR3, is NAGVMQNPRHLVRRRGQEARLRCSPMKGHSHVYWYRQLPEEGLKFMVYLQKENIIDESGMPKERFSAEFPKEGPSILRIQQVVRGDSAAYFCASSPDRNQPQHFGDGTRLSIL.

CDR3 bases: TGTGCCAGCAGTCCCACAGGGGGCGCATCCTATGGCTACACCTTC. This translates into CASSPTGGASYGYTF. This chain connects TRBV28 to TRBJ1-2; 9 bases are a match to TRBD1. The CDR3 consists of 15 residues. The V gene end was trimmed by 5 bases and the J gene end by 4 bases; junction bases not matched to a gene: 8. Germline assignment: CDR1 MDHEN and CDR2 SYDVKM.

This chain joins TRBV3-1 (or the pseudogene TRBV3-2) and TRBJ2-3; TRBD1 agrees at 10 bases. The CDR3 totals 15 residues. Germline assignment: CDR1 LGHDT and CDR2 YNNKEL (reference sequence). The V segment lost 5 bases and the J segment 5 bases; nucleotides outside the gene matches: 7. In nucleotides, the CDR3 is TGTGCCAGCAGCACCCGGGACAGGGGAGGAGATACGCAGTATTTT. Protein product: CASSTRDRGGDTQYF.

The rearrangement links TRBV21-1 to TRBJ2-7; the table names TRBD1, a call not compared with the DNA. TRBV21-1 is termed a pseudogene. There are 15 residues in the CDR3. The chain's CDR3 is CASSAPGPALYEQYF. The CDR3 DNA reads as TGTGCCAGCAGCGCCCCAGGCCCAGCTCTCTACGAGCAGTACTTC.

The chain is built from TRBV6-5 and TRBJ2-1, with D maybe TRBD1 (5 bases). The CDR3 covers 15 residues. V dropped 5 bases and J dropped 2 bases, with 13 bases sitting between them. The germline CDR1 and CDR2 sequences are MNHEY and SVGAGI. CDR3 in DNA: TGTGCCAGCAGTCCTGACAGACTCCCCTACAATGAGCAGTTCTTC. Protein sequence: CASSPDRLPYNEQFF.

In nucleotides, the CDR3 is TGTGCCAGCAGAGTCGGGGGTTCCAGCTCTGGAAACACCATATATTTT. Its translation: CASRVGGSSSGNTIYF. The chain combines TRBV2 with TRBJ1-3, with a tentative D call TRBD1 (5 bases). The CDR3 is 16 residues long. Germline values: CDR1 SNHLY, CDR2 FYNNEI. The germline V and J ends were trimmed by 6 bases and 0 bases, with 15 bases remaining between them.

V gene TRBV5-1 combines with J gene TRBJ1-4, with 8 nucleotides matching TRBD1. Trimming cost V 3 bases and J 4 bases; bases outside gene matches: 8. CDR1 is SGHRS and CDR2 is YFSETQ in the germline V gene. The length of the CDR3 is 16 residues. The CDR3 coding sequence is TGCGCCAGCAGCTCTTCGGGACAGGCTATTAATGAAAAACTGTTTTTT. Protein: CASSSSGQAINEKLFF.

This sequence joins TRBV6-1 and TRBJ1-1; D might be TRBD1 (5 bases). This CDR3 region has 13 residues. Germline V CDR1 and CDR2: MNHNS, SASEGT. Trimming took off 3 bases at V and 5 bases at J, with 10 bases between the two ends. CDR3 amino acids: CASSESGWTEAFF. The CDR3 coding sequence is TGTGCCAGCAGTGAGTCAGGGTGGACTGAAGCTTTCTTT.

The chain links TRBV7-2 to TRBJ2-1; 12 nucleotides line up with TRBD2. The V gene's germline CDR1 is SGHTA and CDR2 FQGNSA. V gave up 5 bases and J gave up 0 bases; unmatched junction bases: 2. The CDR3 covers 16 residues. This chain's CDR3 is CASSQTSGSSYNEQFF. The DNA for the CDR3 is TGTGCCAGCAGCCAGACTAGCGGGAGCTCCTACAATGAGCAGTTCTTC.

This CDR3 is CASSREDGYYGYTF. The DNA of the CDR3 is TGTGCCAGTAGTCGGGAGGACGGGTACTATGGCTACACCTTC. The chain couples TRBV19 to TRBJ1-2, with unresolved D. V was cut by 5 bases and J by 3 bases, with 13 bases left in between. Germline V CDR1 and CDR2: LNHDA, SQIVND (reference sequence). The CDR3 consists of 14 residues.

The rearrangement links TRBV19 to TRBJ1-3; 12 nucleotides line up with TRBD1. The CDR3 is 17 residues long. The germline CDR1 and CDR2 sequences are LNHDA and SQIVND (reference sequence). The trim removed 8 bases at V and 2 bases at J, leaving 10 bases unmatched. The CDR3 sequence: CASVTGQGASAGNTIYF. In nucleotides, the CDR3 is TGTGCCAGTGTCACGGGACAGGGGGCCTCTGCTGGAAACACCATATATTTT.

The chain is built from TRBV28 and TRBJ2-5, with TRBD1 matching over 10 bases. Germline trimming cut 6 bases from V and 5 bases from J; bases unmatched to any gene: 3. This CDR3 region has 13 residues. Germline loops: CDR1 MDHEN, CDR2 SYDVKM. This CDR3 reads CASRDRGWETQYF. DNA for the CDR3: TGTGCCAGCAGGGACAGGGGGTGGGAGACCCAGTACTTC.

This chain uses TRBV14 with TRBJ2-7; 7 positions agree with TRBD1. Germline loops: CDR1 SGHDN, CDR2 FVKESK. With 5 bases clipped from V and 4 bases from J, the junction kept 11 bases outside the gene matches. The CDR3 loop spans 15 amino acids. CDR3 nucleotide sequence: TGTGCCAGCAGCAGGAGGCCAGGGGGTTTTTACGAGCAGTACTTC. Residues: CASSRRPGGFYEQYF.

V is TRBV2 and J is TRBJ1-4; TRBD1 might be the D (5 bases). The CDR3 covers 13 residues. With 2 bases removed from V and 8 bases from J, the gap between germline ends came to 9 bases. The germline V gene has CDR1 SNHLY and CDR2 FYNNEI. Here the CDR3 reads CASSERGREKLFF. CDR3 coding DNA: TGTGCCAGCAGTGAACGGGGGAGGGAAAAACTGTTTTTT.

The chain recombines TRBV7-9 with TRBJ1-1; D gene uncertain. Trimming cost V 0 bases and J 4 bases, with 9 bases left between them. This CDR3 region has 14 residues. Germline V gives CDR1 SEHNR, CDR2 FQNEAQ (reference sequence). The CDR3 sequence: CASSLAGRSTEAFF. CDR3 in DNA: TGTGCCAGCAGCTTAGCGGGCAGAAGCACTGAAGCTTTCTTT. The full variable domain, with the rest looked up from reference TRBV7-9 and TRBJ1-1, is DTGVSQNPRHKITKRGQNVTFRCDPISEHNRLYWYRQTLGQGPEFLTYFQNEAQLEKSRLLSDRFSAERPKGSFSTLEIQRTEQGDSAMYLCASSLAGRSTEAFFGQGTRLTVV.

The chain combines TRBV18 with TRBJ1-1, with TRBD1 matching 9 bases. The V gene's germline CDR1 is KGHSH and CDR2 LQKENI. With 2 bases clipped from V and 1 base from J, the junction kept 5 bases outside the gene matches. This CDR3 has 16 amino acids. CDR3 protein: CASSPEDRGENTEAFF. CDR3 bases: TGTGCCAGCTCACCAGAGGACAGGGGCGAGAACACTGAAGCTTTCTTT.